These T cell receptor beta chains were read from a single sample in a study of CD8 T cells in ankylosing spondylitis. TCRdb re-called the 5' RACE reads through MiXCR, storing one row per CDR3 protein. The repertoire consists of about 400,000 distinct CDR3 sequences, with 20% to 25% occurring once and the leading ten covering less than 20%. Material for sequencing was blood, either unsorted or a sorted T cell fraction (not recorded which). The receptors originated from a male donor with ankylosing spondylitis. The CDR3 runs from the conserved cysteine through the conserved F or W. The D gene is left open where the match is weak. Clone size is stated in some rows and not others, as once, few, many or a class when expanded.

abundance,j_gene,v_gene,d_gene,len,CDR3aa,CDR3nt
few,TRBJ2-1,TRBV9,TRBD2,16,CASSPEGTSGRDEQFF,TGTGCCAGCAGCCCAGAAGGGACTAGCGGGAGGGATGAGCAGTTCTTC
.,TRBJ2-2,TRBV5-1,.,13,CASGPQGTGELFF,TGCGCCAGCGGACCCCAGGGAACCGGGGAGCTGTTTTTT
few,TRBJ2-3,TRBV20-1,TRBD2,13,CSLGLAGPDTQYF,TGCAGCTTGGGACTAGCGGGTCCAGATACGCAGTATTTT
few,TRBJ2-7,TRBV5-1,.,15,CASSRIAGVSYEQYF,TGCGCCAGCAGTAGGATCGCGGGTGTCTCCTACGAGCAGTACTTC
many,TRBJ1-6,TRBV25-1,.,12,CASRRENSPLHF,TGTGCCAGCCGCAGGGAGAATTCACCCCTCCACTTT
few,TRBJ2-1,TRBV14,.,16,CASSPGLSFSYNEQFF,TGTGCCAGCAGCCCAGGCCTTTCCTTTTCCTACAATGAGCAGTTCTTC
.,TRBJ2-1,TRBV6-1,.,15,CASTARGGSYNEQFF,TGTGCCAGCACCGCAAGAGGGGGCTCCTACAATGAGCAGTTCTTC
many,TRBJ2-3,TRBV29-1,TRBD1,15,CSVGTGGSWTDTQYF,TGCAGCGTTGGGACAGGGGGCAGTTGGACAGATACGCAGTATTTT
.,TRBJ1-1,TRBV10-3,.,13,CATHETPNTEAFF,TGTGCCACACACGAGACACCGAACACTGAAGCTTTCTTT
.,TRBJ1-1,TRBV11-2,.,14,CASRFLAPNTEAFF,TGTGCCAGCAGGTTCCTGGCGCCGAACACTGAAGCTTTCTTT
.,TRBJ2-3,TRBV20-1,TRBD2,15,CSARDLREGPDTQYF,TGCAGTGCTAGAGATTTGCGGGAGGGCCCAGATACGCAGTATTTT
.,TRBJ2-1,TRBV27,TRBD2,17,CASSPPGLAGGLNEQFF,TGTGCCAGCAGTCCCCCGGGACTAGCGGGAGGACTCAATGAGCAGTTCTTC
.,TRBJ2-2,TRBV4-2,TRBD2,15,CASSQDRLAGVKLFF,TGTGCCAGCAGCCAAGATCGACTAGCGGGAGTGAAGCTGTTTTTT
many,TRBJ2-1,TRBV29-1,.,12,CSVRTPFDEQFF,TGCAGCGTCCGAACACCTTTCGATGAGCAGTTCTTC
many,TRBJ2-5,TRBV6-5,TRBD2,14,CASSFISGRETQYF,TGTGCCAGCAGTTTCATTAGCGGGAGGGAGACCCAGTACTTC
.,TRBJ1-1,TRBV7-2,.,13,CASSIRVNTEAFF,TGTGCCAGCAGCATAAGAGTGAACACTGAAGCTTTCTTT
.,TRBJ2-1,TRBV30,.,12,CALRVPLFEQFF,TGTGCCCTCAGGGTACCTCTCTTCGAGCAGTTCTTC
.,TRBJ2-1,TRBV18,TRBD1,15,CASSPGQGVYNEQFF,TGTGCCAGCTCACCGGGACAGGGGGTCTACAATGAGCAGTTCTTC
.,TRBJ2-7,TRBV20-1,TRBD2,15,CSAREPGGPTYEQYF,TGCAGTGCTAGAGAACCGGGAGGGCCGACCTACGAGCAGTACTTC
.,TRBJ1-6,TRBV5-1,TRBD1,17,CASSLEGNRGSVTPLHF,TGCGCCAGCAGCTTGGAAGGGAACAGGGGGTCGGTGACACCCCTCCACTTT
few,TRBJ2-7,TRBV18,.,16,CASSPIGGTASYEQYF,TGTGCCAGCTCACCAATAGGGGGGACCGCCTCCTACGAGCAGTACTTC
.,TRBJ2-7,TRBV20-1,TRBD1,13,CSAARQGRYEQYF,TGCAGTGCTGCTCGACAGGGAAGGTACGAGCAGTACTTC
few,TRBJ2-5,TRBV12-3/TRBV12-4,.,16,CASSLGLDGDSQTQYF,TGTGCCAGCAGTTTAGGGTTGGACGGAGATTCCCAGACCCAGTACTTC